This TCR beta chain was recorded in a study of blood T cell repertoires in COVID-19. Trimming took 4 bases from V and 4 from J, leaving 9 bases between them. Germline assignment: CDR1 SNHLY and CDR2 FYNNEI. This CDR3 contains 13 residues. The data were produced by immunoSEQ multiplex PCR, yet TCRdb's version contains in-frame clones alone and is incomplete. The data contain roughly 200,000 clones, 65% to 80% of them singletons. Input material: peripheral blood. This receptor was taken from a man over 45 who had recovered from COVID-19. V and J are TRBV2 and TRBJ2-3; D not certain. In DNA, the CDR3 is TGTGCCAGCAGTGTATCCAACTCAGATACGCAGTATTTT. Protein product: CASSVSNSDTQYF. The complete variable domain, with remaining parts taken from reference TRBV2 and TRBJ2-3, reads EPEVTQTPSHQVTQMGQEVILRCVPISNHLYFYWYRQILGQKVEFLVSFYNNEISEKSEIFDDQFSVERPDGSNFTLKIRSTKLEDSAMYFCASSVSNSDTQYFGPGTRLTVL.